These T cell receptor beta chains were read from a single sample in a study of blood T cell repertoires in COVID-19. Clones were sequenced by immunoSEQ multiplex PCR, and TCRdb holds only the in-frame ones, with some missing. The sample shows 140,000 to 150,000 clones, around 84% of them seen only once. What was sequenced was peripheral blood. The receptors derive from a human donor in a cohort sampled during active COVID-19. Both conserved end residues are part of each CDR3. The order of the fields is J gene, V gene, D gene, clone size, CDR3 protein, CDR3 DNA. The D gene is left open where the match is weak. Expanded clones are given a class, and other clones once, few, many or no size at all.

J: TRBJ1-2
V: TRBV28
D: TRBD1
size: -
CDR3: CASSRTGGYGYTF
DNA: TGTGCCAGCAGCCGGACAGGAGGCTATGGCTACACCTTC

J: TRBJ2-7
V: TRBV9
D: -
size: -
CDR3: CASSSRQSSYEQYF
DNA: TGTGCCAGCAGCTCCCGACAGAGCTCCTACGAGCAGTACTTC

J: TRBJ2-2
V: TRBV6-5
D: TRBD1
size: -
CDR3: CASTGTGGIGELFF
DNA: TGTGCCAGCACGGGGACAGGGGGGATCGGGGAGCTGTTTTTT

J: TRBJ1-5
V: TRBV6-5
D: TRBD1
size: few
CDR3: CASTRTGGRQPQHF
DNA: TGTGCCAGCACCCGAACAGGGGGCCGACAGCCCCAGCATTTT

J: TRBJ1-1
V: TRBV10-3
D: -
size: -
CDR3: CAGRGLPDTEAFF
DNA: TGTGCCGGCCGGGGACTCCCCGATACTGAAGCTTTCTTT

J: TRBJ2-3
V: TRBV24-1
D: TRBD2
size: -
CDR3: CATSDRSGGGTDTQYF
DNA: TGTGCCACCAGTGATAGAAGCGGGGGGGGTACAGATACGCAGTATTTT

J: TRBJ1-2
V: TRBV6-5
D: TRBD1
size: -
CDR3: CASTTDRANYGYTF
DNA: TGTGCCAGCACCACTGACAGGGCCAACTATGGCTACACCTTC

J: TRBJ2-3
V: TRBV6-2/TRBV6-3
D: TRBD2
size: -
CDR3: CASSYSKGSGGAWITDTQYF
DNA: TGTGCCAGCAGTTACTCGAAGGGTAGCGGGGGGGCCTGGATCACAGATACGCAGTATTTT

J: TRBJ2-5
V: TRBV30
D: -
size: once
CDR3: CAWSVQQETQYF
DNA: TGTGCCTGGAGTGTACAGCAAGAGACCCAGTACTTC

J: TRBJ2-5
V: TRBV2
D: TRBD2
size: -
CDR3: CASSGLAGVQETQYF
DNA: TGTGCCAGCAGTGGGTTAGCGGGGGTCCAAGAGACCCAGTACTTC

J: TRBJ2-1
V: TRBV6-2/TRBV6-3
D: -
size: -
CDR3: CASSRTGPPGQFF
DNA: TGTGCCAGCAGTAGAACCGGCCCACCGGGGCAGTTCTTC

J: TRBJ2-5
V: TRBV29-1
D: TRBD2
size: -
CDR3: CSVARAGGQETQYF
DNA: TGCAGCGTTGCGAGGGCGGGGGGCCAAGAGACCCAGTACTTC

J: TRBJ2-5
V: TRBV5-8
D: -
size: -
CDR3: CASSRGHLQETQYF
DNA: TGTGCCAGCAGCCGGGGACACCTACAAGAGACCCAGTACTTC

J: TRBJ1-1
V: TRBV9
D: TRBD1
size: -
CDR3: CASSRTGTEAFF
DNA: TGTGCCAGCAGCCGGACAGGGACTGAAGCTTTCTTT

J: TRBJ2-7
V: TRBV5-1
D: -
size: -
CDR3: CASSGGQGVDEQYF
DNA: TGCGCCAGCAGCGGGGGGCAGGGGGTTGACGAGCAGTACTTC

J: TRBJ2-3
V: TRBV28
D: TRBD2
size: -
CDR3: CASRSGGLYTDTQYF
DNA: TGTGCCAGCAGGAGCGGGGGCCTATACACAGATACGCAGTATTTT

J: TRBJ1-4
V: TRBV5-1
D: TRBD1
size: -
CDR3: CASSLQGPNEKLFF
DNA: TGCGCCAGCAGCCTACAGGGGCCTAATGAAAAACTGTTTTTT

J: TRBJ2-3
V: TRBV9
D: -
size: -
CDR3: CASSVVGVRGTDTQYF
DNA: TGTGCCAGCAGCGTAGTAGGGGTCAGGGGCACAGATACGCAGTATTTT

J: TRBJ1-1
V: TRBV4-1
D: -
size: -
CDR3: CASSHPQGWGNTEAFF
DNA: TGCGCCAGCAGCCACCCACAGGGTTGGGGTAACACTGAAGCTTTCTTT

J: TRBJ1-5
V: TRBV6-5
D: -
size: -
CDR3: CASSTEGGNQPQHF
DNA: TGTGCCAGCAGTACCGAAGGAGGCAATCAGCCCCAGCATTTT

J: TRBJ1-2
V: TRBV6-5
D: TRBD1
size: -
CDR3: CASRPGTEAIYGYTF
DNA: TGTGCCAGCAGACCCGGGACAGAAGCGATCTATGGCTACACCTTC

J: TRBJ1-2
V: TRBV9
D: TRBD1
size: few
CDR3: CASRRDGTGGGYTF
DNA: TGTGCCAGCAGAAGAGATGGGACAGGGGGTGGCTACACCTTC

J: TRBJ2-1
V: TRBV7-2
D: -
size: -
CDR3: CASSPLGVHYNEQFF
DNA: TGTGCCAGCAGCCCCCTCGGGGTCCACTACAATGAGCAGTTCTTC

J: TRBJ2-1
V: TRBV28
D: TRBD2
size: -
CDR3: CASSPLSGGIYNEQFF
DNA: TGTGCCAGCAGTCCCCTGAGCGGGGGGATTTACAATGAGCAGTTCTTC

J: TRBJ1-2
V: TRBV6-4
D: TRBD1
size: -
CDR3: CASSSPGQGGESYTF
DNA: TGTGCCAGCAGTTCCCCCGGACAGGGGGGGGAGAGCTACACCTTC

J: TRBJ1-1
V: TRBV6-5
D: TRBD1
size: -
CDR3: CASRDRVLGAFF
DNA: TGTGCCAGCAGAGACAGGGTGTTGGGTGCTTTCTTT

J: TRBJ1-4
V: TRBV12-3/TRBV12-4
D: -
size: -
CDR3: CASTGGGGEKLFF
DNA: TGTGCCAGCACCGGTGGGGGCGGTGAAAAACTGTTTTTT

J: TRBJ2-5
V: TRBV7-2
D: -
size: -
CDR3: CASSLSPGRETQYF
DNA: TGTGCCAGCAGCTTATCGCCAGGGCGAGAGACCCAGTACTTC

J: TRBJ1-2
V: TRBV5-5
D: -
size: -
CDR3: CASSLEAGHNYGYTF
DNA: TGTGCCAGCAGCTTGGAAGCAGGACACAACTATGGCTACACCTTC

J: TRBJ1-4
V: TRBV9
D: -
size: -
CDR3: CASSGGGPFNEKLFF
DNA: TGTGCCAGCAGCGGCGGGGGGCCGTTTAATGAAAAACTGTTTTTT

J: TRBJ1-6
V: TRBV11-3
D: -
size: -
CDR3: CASSLDPVSYNSPLHF
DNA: TGTGCCAGCAGCTTAGATCCTGTCTCCTATAATTCACCCCTCCACTTT

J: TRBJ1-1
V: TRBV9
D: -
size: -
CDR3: CASSVGPTGNTEAFF
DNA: TGTGCCAGCAGCGTAGGTCCGACAGGGAACACTGAAGCTTTCTTT

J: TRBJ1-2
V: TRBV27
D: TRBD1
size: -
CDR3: CASSFNRGFTYGYTF
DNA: TGTGCCAGCAGTTTCAACAGGGGGTTCACCTATGGCTACACCTTC

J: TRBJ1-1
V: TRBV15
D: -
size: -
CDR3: CATSNAPGVGGTEAFF
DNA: TGTGCCACCAGCAATGCCCCGGGGGTTGGGGGCACTGAAGCTTTCTTT

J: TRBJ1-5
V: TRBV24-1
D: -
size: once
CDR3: CATSGQGAGQPQHF
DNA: TGTGCCACCAGTGGGCAGGGCGCAGGGCAGCCCCAGCATTTT

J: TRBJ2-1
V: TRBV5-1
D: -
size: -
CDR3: CASSPSGTYNEQFF
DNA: TGCGCCAGCAGCCCTTCAGGGACCTACAATGAGCAGTTCTTC

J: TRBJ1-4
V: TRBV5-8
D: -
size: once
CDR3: CASTLSITTNEKLFF
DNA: TGTGCCAGCACCCTGAGTATAACAACTAATGAAAAACTGTTTTTT

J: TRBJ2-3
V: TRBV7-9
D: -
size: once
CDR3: CASSKGGADTQYF
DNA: TGTGCCAGCAGCAAGGGGGGGGCGGATACGCAGTATTTT

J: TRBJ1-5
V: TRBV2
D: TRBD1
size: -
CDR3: CASGQGGSNQPQHF
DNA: TGTGCCAGCGGTCAGGGGGGTAGCAATCAGCCCCAGCATTTT

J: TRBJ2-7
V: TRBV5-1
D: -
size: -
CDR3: CASSSEGTPYF
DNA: TGCGCCAGCAGCTCGGAAGGGACACCGTACTTC

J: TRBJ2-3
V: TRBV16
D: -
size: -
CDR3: CASSRWSGDTQYF
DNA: TGTGCCAGCAGCCGATGGAGTGGAGATACGCAGTATTTT

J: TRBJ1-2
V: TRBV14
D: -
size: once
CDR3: CASSPAGNYGYTF
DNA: TGTGCCAGCAGCCCGGCAGGGAACTATGGCTACACCTTC